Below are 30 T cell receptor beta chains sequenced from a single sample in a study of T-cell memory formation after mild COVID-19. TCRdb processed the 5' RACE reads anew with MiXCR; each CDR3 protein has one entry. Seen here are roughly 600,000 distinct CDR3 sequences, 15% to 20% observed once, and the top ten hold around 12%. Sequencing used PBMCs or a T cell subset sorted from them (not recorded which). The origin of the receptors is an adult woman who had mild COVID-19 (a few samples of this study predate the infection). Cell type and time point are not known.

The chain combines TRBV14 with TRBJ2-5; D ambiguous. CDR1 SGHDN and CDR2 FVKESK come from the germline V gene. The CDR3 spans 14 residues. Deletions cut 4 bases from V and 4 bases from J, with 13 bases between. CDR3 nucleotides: TGTGCCAGCAGCCGGTCAAGTTTTCGAGAGACCCAGTACTTC. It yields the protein CASSRSSFRETQYF.

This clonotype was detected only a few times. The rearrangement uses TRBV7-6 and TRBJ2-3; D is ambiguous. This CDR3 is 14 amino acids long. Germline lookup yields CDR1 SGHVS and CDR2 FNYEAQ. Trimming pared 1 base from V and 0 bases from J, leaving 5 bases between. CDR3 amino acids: CASSLETSTDTQYF. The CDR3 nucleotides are TGTGCCAGCAGCTTAGAAACGAGCACAGATACGCAGTATTTT.

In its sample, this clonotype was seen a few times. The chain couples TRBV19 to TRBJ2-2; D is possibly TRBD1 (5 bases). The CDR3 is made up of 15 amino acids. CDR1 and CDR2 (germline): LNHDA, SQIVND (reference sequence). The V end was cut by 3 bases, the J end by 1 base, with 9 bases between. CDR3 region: CASSIARVNTGELFF. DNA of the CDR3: TGTGCCAGTAGTATTGCCAGGGTGAACACCGGGGAGCTGTTTTTT.

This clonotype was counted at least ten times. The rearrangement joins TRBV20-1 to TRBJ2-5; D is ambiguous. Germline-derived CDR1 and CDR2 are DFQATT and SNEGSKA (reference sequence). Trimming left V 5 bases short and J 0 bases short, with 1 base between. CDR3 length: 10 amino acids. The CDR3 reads CSAYQETQYF. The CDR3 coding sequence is TGCAGTGCTTACCAAGAGACCCAGTACTTC.

The CDR3 nucleotides are TGTGCCAGCAGAACGACAGGGGGCTCGGGGAATAGAACTGAAGCTTTCTTT. It is translated as CASRTTGGSGNRTEAFF. V gene TRBV12-3 or TRBV12-4 combines with J gene TRBJ1-1, with 10 bases fitting TRBD1. The CDR3 loop spans 17 amino acids. V lost 6 bases and J lost 5; bases outside the gene matches: 15.

The CDR3 bases are TGTGCCAGCAGCTTCCGAGTACTGGCGGGAGGGGAAAATGAGCAGTTCTTC. The encoded protein is CASSFRVLAGGENEQFF. This sequence joins TRBV7-8 and TRBJ2-1; 9 bases are a match to TRBD2. In germline, CDR1 is SGHVS, CDR2 FQNEAQ. This CDR3 has 17 residues. The V gene end was trimmed by 3 bases and the J gene end by 7 bases; junction bases not matched to a gene: 13.

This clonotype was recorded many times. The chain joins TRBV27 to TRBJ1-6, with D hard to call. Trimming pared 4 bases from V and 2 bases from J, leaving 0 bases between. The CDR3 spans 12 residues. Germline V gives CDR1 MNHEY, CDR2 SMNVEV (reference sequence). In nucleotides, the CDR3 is TGTGCCAGCAGTTCCTATAATTCACCCCTCCACTTT. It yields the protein CASSSYNSPLHF.

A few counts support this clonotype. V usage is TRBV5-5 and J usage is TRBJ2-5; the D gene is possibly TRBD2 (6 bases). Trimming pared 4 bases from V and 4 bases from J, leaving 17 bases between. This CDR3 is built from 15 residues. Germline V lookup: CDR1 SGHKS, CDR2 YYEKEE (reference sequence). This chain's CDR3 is CASSPDPWRGETQYF. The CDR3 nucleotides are TGTGCCAGCAGCCCTGATCCCTGGAGGGGAGAGACCCAGTACTTC.

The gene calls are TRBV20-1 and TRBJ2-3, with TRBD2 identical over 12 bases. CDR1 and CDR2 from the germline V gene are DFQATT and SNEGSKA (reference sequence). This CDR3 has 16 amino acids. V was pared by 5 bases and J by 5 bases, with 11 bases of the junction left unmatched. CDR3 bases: TGCAGTGCTCCCAGACTAGCGGGAGCTTTGGGAGATACGCAGTATTTT. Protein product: CSAPRLAGALGDTQYF.

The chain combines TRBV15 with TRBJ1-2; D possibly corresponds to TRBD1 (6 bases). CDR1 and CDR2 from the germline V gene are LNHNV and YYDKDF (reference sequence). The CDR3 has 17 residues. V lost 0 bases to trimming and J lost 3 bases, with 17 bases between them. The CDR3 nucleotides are TGTGCCACCAGCAGAGAATATACTCAGGAGGGGGACTATGGCTACACCTTC. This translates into CATSREYTQEGDYGYTF.

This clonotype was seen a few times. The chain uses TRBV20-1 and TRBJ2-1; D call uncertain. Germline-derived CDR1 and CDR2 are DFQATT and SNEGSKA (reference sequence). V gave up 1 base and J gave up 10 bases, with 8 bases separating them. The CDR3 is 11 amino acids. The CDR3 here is CSARGGWEQFF. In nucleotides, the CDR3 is TGCAGTGCTAGAGGGGGTTGGGAGCAGTTCTTC.

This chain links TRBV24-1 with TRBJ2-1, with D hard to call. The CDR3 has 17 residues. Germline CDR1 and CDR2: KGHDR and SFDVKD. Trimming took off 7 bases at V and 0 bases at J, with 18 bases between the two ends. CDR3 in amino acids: CATRPSDGSSSYNEQFF. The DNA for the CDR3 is TGTGCCACCAGACCCTCGGACGGGTCGAGCTCCTACAATGAGCAGTTCTTC.

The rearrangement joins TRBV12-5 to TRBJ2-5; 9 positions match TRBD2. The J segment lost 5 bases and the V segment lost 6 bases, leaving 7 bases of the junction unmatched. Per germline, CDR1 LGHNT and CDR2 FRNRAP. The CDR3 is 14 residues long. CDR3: CASGRGGDAETQYF. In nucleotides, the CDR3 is TGTGCTAGTGGCCGCGGGGGGGATGCTGAGACCCAGTACTTC.

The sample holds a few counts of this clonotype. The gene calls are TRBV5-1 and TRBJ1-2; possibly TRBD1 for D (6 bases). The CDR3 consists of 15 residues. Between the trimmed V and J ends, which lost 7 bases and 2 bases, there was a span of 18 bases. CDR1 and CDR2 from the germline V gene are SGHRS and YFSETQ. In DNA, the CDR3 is TGCGCCAGCCGAAAAACCGGGACACTGAACTATGGCTACACCTTC. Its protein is CASRKTGTLNYGYTF. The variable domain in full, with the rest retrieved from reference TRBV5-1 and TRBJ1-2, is KAGVTQTPRYLIKTRGQQVTLSCSPISGHRSVSWYQQTPGQGLQFLFEYFSETQRNKGNFPGRFSGRQFSNSRSEMNVSTLELGDSALYLCASRKTGTLNYGYTFGSGTRLTVV.

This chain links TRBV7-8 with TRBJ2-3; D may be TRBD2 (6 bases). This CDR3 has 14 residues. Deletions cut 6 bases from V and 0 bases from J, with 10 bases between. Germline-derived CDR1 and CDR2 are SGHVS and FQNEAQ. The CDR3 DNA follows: TGTGCCAGCAGAATAGCGGTTAGCACAGATACGCAGTATTTT. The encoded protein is CASRIAVSTDTQYF.

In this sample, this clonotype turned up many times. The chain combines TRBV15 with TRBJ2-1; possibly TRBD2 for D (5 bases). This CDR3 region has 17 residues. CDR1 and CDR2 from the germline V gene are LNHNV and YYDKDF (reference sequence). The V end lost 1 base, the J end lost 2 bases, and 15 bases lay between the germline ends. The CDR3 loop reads CATSRVPPAGTYNEQFF. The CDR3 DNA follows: TGTGCCACCAGCAGAGTGCCTCCCGCGGGCACCTACAATGAGCAGTTCTTC.

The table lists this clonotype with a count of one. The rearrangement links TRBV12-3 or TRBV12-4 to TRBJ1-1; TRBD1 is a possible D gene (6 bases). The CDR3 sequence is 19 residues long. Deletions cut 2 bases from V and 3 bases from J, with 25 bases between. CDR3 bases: TGTGCCAGCAGTTTATTCGGGGCCCTACACTTACAGGGTGACACTGAAGCTTTCTTT. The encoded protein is CASSLFGALHLQGDTEAFF.

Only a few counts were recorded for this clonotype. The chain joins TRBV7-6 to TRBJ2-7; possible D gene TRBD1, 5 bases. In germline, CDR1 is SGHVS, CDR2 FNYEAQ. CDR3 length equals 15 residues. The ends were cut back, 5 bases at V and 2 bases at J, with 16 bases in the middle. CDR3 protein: CASSLGQDIAYEQYF. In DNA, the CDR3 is TGTGCCAGCAGCCTTGGCCAGGACATTGCCTACGAGCAGTACTTC.

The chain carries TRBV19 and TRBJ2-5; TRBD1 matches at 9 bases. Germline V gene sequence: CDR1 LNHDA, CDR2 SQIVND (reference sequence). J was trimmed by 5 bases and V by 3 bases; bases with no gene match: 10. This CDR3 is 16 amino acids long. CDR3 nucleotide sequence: TGTGCCAGTAGTATCGGCACGACAGGGGGAGGGGAGACCCAGTACTTC. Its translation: CASSIGTTGGGETQYF. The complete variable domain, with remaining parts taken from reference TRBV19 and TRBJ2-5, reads DGGITQSPKYLFRKEGQNVTLSCEQNLNHDAMYWYRQDPGQGLRLIYYSQIVNDFQKGDIAEGYSVSREKKESFPLTVTSAQKNPTAFYLCASSIGTTGGGETQYFGPGTRLLVL.

The CDR3: CASRDSSTNQPQHF. The CDR3 coding sequence is TGTGCCAGCAGGGACAGCTCTACCAATCAGCCCCAGCATTTT. This chain connects TRBV2 to TRBJ1-5, with a possible D match to TRBD1 (6 bases). The germline CDR1 and CDR2 sequences are SNHLY and FYNNEI. V dropped 6 bases and J dropped 3 bases, with 12 bases sitting between them. CDR3 size: 14 residues.

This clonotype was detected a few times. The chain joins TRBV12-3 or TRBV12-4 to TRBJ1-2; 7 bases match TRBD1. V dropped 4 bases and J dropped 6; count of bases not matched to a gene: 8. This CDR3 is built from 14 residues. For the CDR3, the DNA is TGTGCCAGCAGTTCGACAGGGCGAGGGAATGGCTACACCTTC. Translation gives CASSSTGRGNGYTF.

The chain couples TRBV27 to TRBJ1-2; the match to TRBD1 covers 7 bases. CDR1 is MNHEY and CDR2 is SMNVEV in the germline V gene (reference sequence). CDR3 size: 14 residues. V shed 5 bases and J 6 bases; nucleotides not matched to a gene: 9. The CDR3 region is CASSPLDRVHGYTF. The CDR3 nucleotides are TGTGCCAGCAGTCCACTAGACAGGGTCCATGGCTACACCTTC.

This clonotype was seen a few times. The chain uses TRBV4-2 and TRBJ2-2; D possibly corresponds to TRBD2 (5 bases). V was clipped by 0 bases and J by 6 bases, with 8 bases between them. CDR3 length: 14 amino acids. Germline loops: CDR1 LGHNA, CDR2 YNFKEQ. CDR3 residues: CASSQERGAGELFF. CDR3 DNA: TGTGCCAGCAGCCAAGAACGGGGAGCCGGGGAGCTGTTTTTT.

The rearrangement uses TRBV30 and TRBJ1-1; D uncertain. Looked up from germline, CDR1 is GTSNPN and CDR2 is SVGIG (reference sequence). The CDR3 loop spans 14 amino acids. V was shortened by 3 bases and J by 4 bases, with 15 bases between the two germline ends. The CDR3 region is CAWSPGRTGTEAFF. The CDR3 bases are TGTGCCTGGAGCCCGGGAAGGACGGGCACTGAAGCTTTCTTT.

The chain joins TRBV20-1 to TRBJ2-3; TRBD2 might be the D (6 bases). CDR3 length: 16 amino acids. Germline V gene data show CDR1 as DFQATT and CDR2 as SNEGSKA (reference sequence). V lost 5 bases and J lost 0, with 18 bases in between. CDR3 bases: TGCAGTGCTGGCGTTAGCGGAGCCCTTAGCACAGATACGCAGTATTTT. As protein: CSAGVSGALSTDTQYF.

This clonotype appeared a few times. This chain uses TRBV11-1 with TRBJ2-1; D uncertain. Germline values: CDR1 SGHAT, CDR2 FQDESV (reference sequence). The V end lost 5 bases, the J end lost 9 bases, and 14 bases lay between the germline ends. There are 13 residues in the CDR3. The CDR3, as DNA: TGTGCCAGCAGCCAATTGGGCCCCGGTGAGCAGTTCTTC. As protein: CASSQLGPGEQFF.

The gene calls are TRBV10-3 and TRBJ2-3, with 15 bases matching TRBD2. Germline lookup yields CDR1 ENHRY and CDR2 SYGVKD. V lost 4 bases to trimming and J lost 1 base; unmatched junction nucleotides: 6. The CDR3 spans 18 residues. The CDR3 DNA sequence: TGTGCCATCAGTGTTGGACTAGCGGGGGGGAGAGGCACAGATACGCAGTATTTT. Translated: CAISVGLAGGRGTDTQYF.

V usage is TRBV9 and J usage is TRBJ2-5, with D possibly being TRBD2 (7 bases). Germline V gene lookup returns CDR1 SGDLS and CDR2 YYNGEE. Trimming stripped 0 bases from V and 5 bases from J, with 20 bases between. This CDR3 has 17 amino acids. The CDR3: CASSVALLGGGHETQYF. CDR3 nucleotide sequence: TGTGCCAGCAGCGTAGCCCTTTTGGGGGGGGGCCACGAGACCCAGTACTTC. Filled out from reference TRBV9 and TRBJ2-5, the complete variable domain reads DSGVTQTPKHLITATGQRVTLRCSPRSGDLSVYWYQQSLDQGLQFLIQYYNGEERAKGNILERFSAQQFPDLHSELNLSSLELGDSALYFCASSVALLGGGHETQYFGPGTRLLVL.

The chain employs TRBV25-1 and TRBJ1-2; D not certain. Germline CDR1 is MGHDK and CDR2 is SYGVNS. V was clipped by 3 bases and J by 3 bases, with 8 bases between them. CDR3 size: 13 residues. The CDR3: CASSDVQDYGYTF. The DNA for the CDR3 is TGTGCCAGCAGTGACGTCCAGGACTATGGCTACACCTTC.

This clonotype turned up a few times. CDR3 region: CASSTGRTSTDTQYF. The CDR3 region has the DNA TGTGCCAGTAGTACCGGCAGAACTAGCACAGATACGCAGTATTTT. The chain recombines TRBV19 with TRBJ2-3; D is ambiguous. Trimming took 4 bases from V and 0 from J, leaving 11 bases between them. The CDR3 spans 15 residues. Germline V lookup: CDR1 LNHDA, CDR2 SQIVND (reference sequence).